The sequence of this T cell receptor beta chain was determined in a study of T cells expressing NK-cell markers (dated by TCRdb to the early 2020s). Notes on the research overall: In sorted CD3+CD56+NKG2C+, CD3+CD56+NKG2C- and CD3+CD56-NKG2C+ T-cell subsets from about 8 donors, TCR beta-chain repertoires were profiled. Libraries were sequenced as 2 x 150 bp reads on Illumina HiSeq 2000/2500, MiSeq or NextSeq. Of the eight sequenced donors, seven were found to be HCMV-seropositive and one was found to be HCMV-seronegative. Randomly selected healthy volunteers, three men and five women, were used as the eight sequenced donors.

TCRdb lists the instrument as Illumina HiSeq 2000. TCR beta cDNA libraries were made by 5'RACE template switching that added a universal primer site and unique molecular identifiers. Priming for cDNA synthesis came from the TCR beta constant segment, and two successive PCR amplification steps followed. In the source study's methods: MIGEC handled demultiplexing of the reads and grouping by UMI, while MiTCR was used to assemble and quantify clonotypes. To remove erroneous sequences, TCR cDNA sequences were retained only when supported by two or more reads. The tcR package was used for downstream repertoire analysis, with clonotypes matched between fractions based on CDR3 nucleotide sequence plus V segment. VDJmatch was used to annotate antigen specificity against VDJdb, with one amino acid substitution in CDR3 permitted. Through TCRdb reprocessing, the reads give one entry per CDR3 protein sequence; DNA is omitted. The V and J calls reflect TCRdb's pipeline rather than the authors' work. The table of this sample itemizes about 450,000 distinct CDR3 sequences. About 7.1% of the sample rests with the top ten.

The CDR3 covers 13 residues, taking in both the cysteine and the phenylalanine. Only the protein sequence is given. Reading the germline V gene gives CDR1 SGHTA and CDR2 FQGNSA. Paper-wide results and their limitations: For 5 or 6 donors, the dominant CD3+CD56+NKG2C+ clonotypes were among the top 10 CD8+ clonotypes and accounted for roughly 1.0-7.5% of CD8+ T cells. Those dominant clonotypes were again the most abundant among CD3+CD56-NKG2C+ cells in several donors, at roughly 28.3-65%. Whether the expanded NKG2C-expressing T cell clones were specific for HCMV antigens remained unclear.

HCMV serostatus was determined by detecting HCMV-specific IgG in serum with a commercial ELISA kit. Peripheral blood mononuclear cells were isolated from blood by Ficoll density gradient centrifugation. Details on this clonotype: It has no known antigen specificity.

The chain links TRBV7-2 with TRBJ1-5. The sequenced material came from blood T cells: a sorted CD56 or NKG2C T cell subset, CD4+ or CD8+ T cells, or bulk PBMC T cells (not recorded which). The clonotype comes from a woman between 18 and 69 years old in good health. The CDR3 region: CASSFSADPPQHF.